This is a list of T cell receptor beta chains from one sample in a study of human thymus T cells. Profiling relied on immunoSEQ multiplex PCR, and the TCRdb table lists in-frame clones only, not all of them. This table holds about 44,000 clones, 94% found once. Sample: blood. These receptor sequences come from a boy in the first two years of life with a congenital heart defect but otherwise immunologically healthy. CDR3s include the opening cysteine and the closing phenylalanine or tryptophan. A D gene is named only where the DNA matches it firmly. Size is omitted from some rows. Given values are once, few, many or a class for expanded clones.

size	D	J	V	CDR3	DNA
NA	NA	TRBJ1-1	TRBV5-6	CASSLQNTEAFF	TGTGCCAGCAGCTTACAGAACACTGAAGCTTTCTTT
NA	TRBD2	TRBJ2-7	TRBV15	CATSPKWRGVYEQYF	TGTGCCACCAGCCCAAAGTGGCGGGGGGTCTACGAGCAGTACTTC
once	NA	TRBJ2-7	TRBV4-2	CASSQDAAGTYYEQYF	TGTGCCAGCAGCCAAGATGCGGCGGGGACCTACTACGAGCAGTACTTC
NA	NA	TRBJ2-3	TRBV4-2	CASSQALASTDTQYF	TGTGCCAGCAGCCAAGCGCTAGCTAGCACAGATACGCAGTATTTT
few	NA	TRBJ2-7	TRBV6-6	CASTGVYEQYF	TGTGCCAGCACAGGGGTCTACGAGCAGTACTTC
NA	NA	TRBJ1-2	TRBV11-2	CASSLAIGQVYGYTF	TGTGCCAGCAGCTTAGCAATAGGACAAGTTTATGGCTACACCTTC
NA	TRBD2	TRBJ2-1	TRBV30	CAWTAGGNYNEQFF	TGTGCCTGGACCGCGGGGGGGAACTACAATGAGCAGTTCTTC
NA	NA	TRBJ2-7	TRBV7-2	CASSFPGPTYEQYF	TGTGCCAGCAGCTTTCCAGGGCCCACCTACGAGCAGTACTTC
NA	TRBD2	TRBJ2-1	TRBV4-3	CASSQDRGLAGNEQFF	TGCGCCAGCAGCCAAGATCGGGGACTAGCGGGGAATGAGCAGTTCTTC
once	NA	TRBJ2-2	TRBV5-1	CASRQHDYTGELFF	TGCGCCAGCAGGCAGCACGATTACACCGGGGAGCTGTTTTTT
NA	TRBD1	TRBJ1-6	TRBV5-5	CASSLPQGARSPLHF	TGTGCCAGCAGCTTGCCTCAGGGGGCAAGGTCACCCCTCCACTTT
NA	TRBD1	TRBJ2-5	TRBV5-1	CASSLQTGLETQYF	TGCGCCAGCAGCTTACAGACAGGGCTAGAGACCCAGTACTTC
NA	NA	TRBJ2-1	TRBV6-4	CASSDPPGGVNEQFF	TGTGCCAGCAGTGACCCACCAGGTGGGGTGAATGAGCAGTTCTTC
NA	NA	TRBJ2-7	TRBV30	CAWSVTASSYEQYF	TGTGCCTGGAGTGTAACAGCTAGCTCCTACGAGCAGTACTTC
NA	NA	TRBJ1-1	TRBV6-4	CATSRGLNTEAFF	TGTGCCACCTCCCGCGGCTTGAACACTGAAGCTTTCTTT
NA	NA	TRBJ1-6	TRBV6-5	CASSYWGASNSPLHF	TGTGCCAGCAGTTATTGGGGGGCAAGTAATTCACCCCTCCACTTT
NA	TRBD2	TRBJ2-1	TRBV11-2	CASSPGTSGGDEQFF	TGTGCCAGCAGTCCCGGGACTAGCGGGGGAGATGAGCAGTTCTTC
NA	NA	TRBJ2-3	TRBV28	CASSFRDTQYF	TGTGCCAGCAGTTTCAGGGATACGCAGTATTTT
few	NA	TRBJ1-5	TRBV4-1	CASSQVRGQPQHF	TGCGCCAGCAGCCAAGTGCGGGGGCAGCCCCAGCATTTT
NA	TRBD1	TRBJ1-3	TRBV7-9	CASSLATGIGNTIYF	TGTGCCAGCAGCTTAGCGACAGGGATTGGAAACACCATATATTTT
NA	TRBD2	TRBJ2-5	TRBV5-4	CASRLAVQETQYF	TGTGCCAGCAGGCTAGCGGTTCAAGAGACCCAGTACTTC
NA	NA	TRBJ2-7	TRBV25-1	CASSEFYEQYF	TGTGCCAGCAGTGAATTTTACGAGCAGTACTTC